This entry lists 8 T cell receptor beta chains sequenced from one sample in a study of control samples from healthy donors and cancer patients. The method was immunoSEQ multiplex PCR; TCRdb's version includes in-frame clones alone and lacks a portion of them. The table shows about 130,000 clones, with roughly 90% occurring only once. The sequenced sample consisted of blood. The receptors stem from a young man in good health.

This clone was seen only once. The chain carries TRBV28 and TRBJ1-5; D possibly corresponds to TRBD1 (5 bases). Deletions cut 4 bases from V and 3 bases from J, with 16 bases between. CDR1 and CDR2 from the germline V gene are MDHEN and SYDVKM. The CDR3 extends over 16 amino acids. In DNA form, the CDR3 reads TGTGCCAGCAGTTCCTATAGCGGACATCTCAATCAGCCCCAGCATTTT. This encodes CASSSYSGHLNQPQHF.

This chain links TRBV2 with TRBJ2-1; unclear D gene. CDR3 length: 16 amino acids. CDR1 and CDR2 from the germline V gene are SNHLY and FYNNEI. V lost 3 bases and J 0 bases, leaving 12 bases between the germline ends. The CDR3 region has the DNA TGTGCCAGCAGTGACCAAGGCGCCCGCTCCTACAATGAGCAGTTCTTC. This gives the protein CASSDQGARSYNEQFF.

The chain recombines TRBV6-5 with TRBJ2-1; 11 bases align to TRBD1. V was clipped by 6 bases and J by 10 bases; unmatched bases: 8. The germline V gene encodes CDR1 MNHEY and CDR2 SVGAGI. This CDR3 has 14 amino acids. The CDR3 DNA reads TGTGCCAGCAGACGCGGACAGGGGGCGAAGGAGCAGTTCTTC. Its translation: CASRRGQGAKEQFF.

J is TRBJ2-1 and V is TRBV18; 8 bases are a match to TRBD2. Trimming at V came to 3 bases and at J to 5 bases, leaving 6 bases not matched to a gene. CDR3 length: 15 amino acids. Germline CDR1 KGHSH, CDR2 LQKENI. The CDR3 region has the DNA TGTGCCAGCTCACCGCGCGGGGGGCTAAACAATGAGCAGTTCTTC. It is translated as CASSPRGGLNNEQFF.

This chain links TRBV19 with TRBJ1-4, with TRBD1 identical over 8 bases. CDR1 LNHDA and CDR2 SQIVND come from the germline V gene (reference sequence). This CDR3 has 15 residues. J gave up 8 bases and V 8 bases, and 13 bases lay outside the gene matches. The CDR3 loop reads CASSQSGQGSEKLFF. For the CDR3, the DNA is TGTGCCAGTTCTCAATCCGGACAGGGTAGCGAAAAACTGTTTTTT.

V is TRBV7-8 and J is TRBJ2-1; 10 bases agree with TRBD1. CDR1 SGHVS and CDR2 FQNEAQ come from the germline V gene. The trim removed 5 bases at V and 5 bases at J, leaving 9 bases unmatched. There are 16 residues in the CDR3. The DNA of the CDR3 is TGTGCCAGCAGCCTTGGCCGGGACAGGGGACACAATGAGCAGTTCTTC. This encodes CASSLGRDRGHNEQFF.

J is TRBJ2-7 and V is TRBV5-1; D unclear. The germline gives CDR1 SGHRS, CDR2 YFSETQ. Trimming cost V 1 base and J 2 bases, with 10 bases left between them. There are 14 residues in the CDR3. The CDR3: CASSLRQPTYEQYF. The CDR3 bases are TGCGCCAGCAGCTTGCGGCAACCTACCTACGAGCAGTACTTC.

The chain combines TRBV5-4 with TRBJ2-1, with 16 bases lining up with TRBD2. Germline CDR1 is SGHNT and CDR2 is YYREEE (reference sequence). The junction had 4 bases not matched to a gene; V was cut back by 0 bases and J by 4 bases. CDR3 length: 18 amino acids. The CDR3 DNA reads TGTGCCAGCAGCTTGGCGGGACTAGCGGGGGGGTTGTACAATGAGCAGTTCTTC. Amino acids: CASSLAGLAGGLYNEQFF.